The entry below describes one T cell receptor beta chain. This record belongs to a study of blood T cell repertoires in COVID-19. CDR1 is MNHEY and CDR2 is SVGAGI in the germline V gene. The CDR3 totals 13 residues. Between the trimmed V and J ends, which lost 6 bases and 2 bases, there was a span of 10 bases. As originally analysed: It was from reference gene primer amplification that nucleated cell counts were estimated. Assay used: immunoSEQ multiplex PCR; TCRdb lists only in-frame clones, some missing. That table gives V, J and clone size, and the DNA gave D and trimming. This table holds approximately 210,000 clones, more than 70% found once.

The rearrangement links TRBV6-5 to TRBJ1-2, with D possibly being TRBD1 (6 bases). This clonotype was sampled from an elderly woman with acute or convalescent COVID-19. The sequenced sample consisted of peripheral blood. CDR3 sequence reads: CASSRQANYGYTF. The CDR3 DNA reads TGTGCCAGCAGCAGACAGGCCAACTATGGCTACACCTTC.